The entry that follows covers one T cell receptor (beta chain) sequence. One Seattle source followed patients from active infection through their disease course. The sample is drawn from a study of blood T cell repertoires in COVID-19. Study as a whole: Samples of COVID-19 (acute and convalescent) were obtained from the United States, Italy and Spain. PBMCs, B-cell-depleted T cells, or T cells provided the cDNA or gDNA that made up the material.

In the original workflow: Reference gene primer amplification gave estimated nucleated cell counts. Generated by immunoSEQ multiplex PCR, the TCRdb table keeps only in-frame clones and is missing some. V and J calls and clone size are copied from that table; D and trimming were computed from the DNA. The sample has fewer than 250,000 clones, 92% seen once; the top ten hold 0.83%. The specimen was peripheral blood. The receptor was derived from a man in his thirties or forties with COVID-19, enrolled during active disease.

The CDR3 region has the DNA TGTGCCAGCAGCCCCTTCGTCGGGACAGATAATTCACCCCTCCACTTT. It is translated as CASSPFVGTDNSPLHF. The chain uses TRBV7-6 and TRBJ1-6; TRBD1 matches 7 bases. The trim removed 5 bases at V and 5 bases at J, leaving 9 bases unmatched. Germline values: CDR1 SGHVS, CDR2 FNYEAQ. The CDR3 covers 16 residues.